This section outlines one T cell receptor (beta chain) sequence together with its context. CDR1 SQVTM and CDR2 ANQGSEA come from the germline V gene. Deletions cut 8 bases from V and 0 bases from J, with 10 bases between. The CDR3 consists of 12 residues. How the authors handled the data: Reference gene primers were amplified, and this amplification served to estimate nucleated cell counts. Produced via immunoSEQ multiplex PCR; TCRdb's table is partial and in-frame only. V, J and clone size are taken as reported in that table, and D and trimming were inferred from the DNA itself. The top ten clones hold about 7% of a sample with more than 300,000 clones, roughly 86% of them seen once. This sample is part of a study of blood T cell repertoires in COVID-19. Study-level information: PBMCs, B-cell-depleted T cells, or T cells were the source of the cDNA or gDNA that made up the material.

Seattle participants joined during active infection and were tracked over time. The sequence was obtained from a woman between 65 and 79 years old with COVID-19, enrolled during active disease. The rearrangement uses TRBV29-1 and TRBJ1-2, with a tentative D call TRBD1 (6 bases). The source material was peripheral blood. The CDR3 nucleotides read TGCAGCTCCCGGACAGCTAACTATGGCTACACCTTC. Amino acid sequence: CSSRTANYGYTF.